This TCR beta chain was captured in a study of control samples from healthy donors and cancer patients. V gave up 6 bases and J gave up 3 bases, with 11 bases separating them. The CDR3 runs 14 residues. Germline V CDR1 and CDR2: LNHDA, SQIVND (reference sequence). Profiled with immunoSEQ multiplex PCR; TCRdb holds only in-frame clones, not every one. The repertoire holds around 190,000 clones, 90% seen once, with over 1.1% in the top ten. This TCR was recovered from a woman between 45 and 60 years old in good health. Sequencing was done on a sample of blood. The chain carries TRBV19 and TRBJ2-2; perhaps TRBD1 as D (6 bases). The CDR3 coding sequence is TGTGCCAGTAGAAAGGACAGCTACACCGGGGAGCTGTTTTTT. Its protein is CASRKDSYTGELFF.